These 10 T cell receptor beta chains came from one sample sequenced in a study of T cell changes during pregnancy in multiple sclerosis. The protocol was immunoSEQ multiplex PCR, while the TCRdb copy is restricted to in-frame clones and leaves out a portion. The sample holds tens of thousands of clones, 91% seen once. The sequencing used peripheral blood, collected after pregnancy. The receptors originated from a female donor in good health, enrolled as a control in a pregnancy study.

The chain links TRBV27 to TRBJ2-6; D perhaps matches TRBD1 (6 bases). The V end lost 6 bases, the J end lost 4 bases, and 10 bases lay between the germline ends. Germline V gene lookup returns CDR1 MNHEY and CDR2 SMNVEV (reference sequence). The CDR3 sequence is 14 residues long. The CDR3 DNA reads as TGTGCCAGCAGACAGGGTTCGGGGGCCAACGTCCTGACTTTC. Encoded protein: CASRQGSGANVLTF.

The V gene is TRBV30, the J gene TRBJ1-2, with D tentatively TRBD1 (5 bases). Trimming took 0 bases from V and 8 from J, leaving 13 bases between them. CDR1 and CDR2 from the germline V gene are GTSNPN and SVGIG (reference sequence). The CDR3 is 13 residues long. The CDR3 loop is CAWSVSQGSGYTF. The DNA for the CDR3 is TGTGCCTGGAGTGTAAGCCAGGGTAGCGGCTACACCTTC.

A single count supports this clone. The chain couples TRBV5-1 to TRBJ2-5; no clear D. Deletions cut 0 bases from V and 4 bases from J, with 4 bases between. Germline V lookup: CDR1 SGHRS, CDR2 YFSETQ. This CDR3 comprises 12 residues. CDR3 residues: CASSLDLETQYF. Here the CDR3 DNA reads TGCGCCAGCAGCTTGGACTTAGAGACCCAGTACTTC.

This clone came up many times. The rearrangement uses TRBV30 and TRBJ1-4; 7 nucleotides agree with TRBD1. CDR3 length: 12 amino acids. Germline V lookup: CDR1 GTSNPN, CDR2 SVGIG (reference sequence). V was clipped by 5 bases and J by 8 bases; unmatched bases: 5. CDR3 nucleotides: TGTGCCTGGGGAAGACAGGGCGAAAAACTGTTTTTT. Amino acid sequence: CAWGRQGEKLFF. Complete variable domain (other parts from reference TRBV30 and TRBJ1-4): SQTIHQWPATLVQPVGSPLSLECTVEGTSNPNLYWYRQAAGRGLQLLFYSVGIGQISSEVPQNLSASRPQDRQFILSSKKLLLSDSGFYLCAWGRQGEKLFFGSGTQLSVL.

The V call is TRBV30, the J call TRBJ2-6, with 7 bases that match TRBD2. The germline gives CDR1 GTSNPN, CDR2 SVGIG (reference sequence). This CDR3 has 16 amino acids. V trimming: 1 base; J trimming: 1 base; junction bases outside the gene matches: 4. CDR3 sequence reads: CAWSGGGFSGANVLTF. Here the CDR3 DNA reads TGTGCCTGGAGTGGGGGGGGATTTTCTGGGGCCAACGTCCTGACTTTC.

In DNA, the CDR3 is TGTGCCAGCAGCTTCGGGGGGGTCGCCTACAATGAGCAGTTCTTC. It yields the protein CASSFGGVAYNEQFF. The chain employs TRBV7-8 and TRBJ2-1; the match to TRBD2 covers 8 bases. The germline V gene encodes CDR1 SGHVS and CDR2 FQNEAQ. CDR3 length: 15 amino acids. V lost 3 bases, J lost 2 bases, and 3 bases stayed unmatched. Combining the CDR3 with reference TRBV7-8 and TRBJ2-1 gives the whole variable domain GAGVSQSPRYKVAKRGQDVALRCDPISGHVSLFWYQQALGQGPEFLTYFQNEAQLDKSGLPSDRFFAERPEGSVSTLKIQRTQQEDSAVYLCASSFGGVAYNEQFFGPGTRLTVL.

The chain combines TRBV9 with TRBJ1-2, with TRBD1 as a possible D gene (5 bases). Germline V gene data show CDR1 as SGDLS and CDR2 as YYNGEE. Trimming removed 4 bases at V and 6 bases at J, with 13 bases between. This CDR3 contains 13 residues. This chain's CDR3 is CASSPSRGDGYTF. The CDR3 DNA is TGTGCCAGCAGCCCCAGTAGGGGTGATGGCTACACCTTC.

The chain couples TRBV29-1 to TRBJ2-1; D remains unclear. From germline, CDR1 is SQVTM and CDR2 ANQGSEA. The V and J ends lost 6 bases and 3 bases respectively, with 15 bases between them. The CDR3 has 14 residues. CDR3 bases: TGCAGCGTGACCCCCCCCAGCGACTACAATGAGCAGTTCTTC. Its protein is CSVTPPSDYNEQFF.

V usage is TRBV4-3 and J usage is TRBJ2-1; D gene ambiguous. V lost 4 bases and J lost 4, with 17 bases in between. CDR1 and CDR2 from the germline V gene are LGHNA and YSLEER. This CDR3 contains 16 residues. CDR3 nucleotides: TGCGCCAGCAGCCCCCGAATATCAACAGCATACAATGAGCAGTTCTTC. It translates to CASSPRISTAYNEQFF.

CDR3 protein: CASSAGQVYGYTF. CDR3 bases: TGTGCCAGCAGCGCCGGACAGGTTTATGGCTACACCTTC. The chain combines TRBV5-6 with TRBJ1-2; 7 positions agree with TRBD1. CDR3 length: 13 residues. The trim removed 4 bases at V and 5 bases at J, leaving 5 bases unmatched. The germline V gene encodes CDR1 SGHDT and CDR2 YYEEEE.